This T cell receptor beta chain was captured by sequencing in a study of blood T cell repertoires in COVID-19. The wider study: The study drew acute and convalescent COVID-19 samples from the United States, Italy and Spain.

Source study methods: Reference gene primer amplification in the assay estimated nucleated cell counts. Some clones are missing from TCRdb's copy, which holds only in-frame ones; the method was immunoSEQ multiplex PCR. V and J calls and clone size are those listed in that table; D and trimming were worked out from the DNA. The table shows about 100,000 clones, with nearly 90% occurring only once. CDR3 length: 14 amino acids. The germline gives CDR1 SGHTA, CDR2 FQGNSA. The ends lost 4 bases at V and 6 bases at J; junction bases unmatched: 4. The sequence came from a woman aged 55-70 years with acute or convalescent COVID-19. The rearrangement joins TRBV7-2 to TRBJ1-4, with 8 bases that match TRBD1. The sequenced sample was peripheral blood. The CDR3 nucleotides read TGTGCCAGCAGCTGGCAGACAGGGGATGAAAAACTGTTTTTT. The encoded protein is CASSWQTGDEKLFF.